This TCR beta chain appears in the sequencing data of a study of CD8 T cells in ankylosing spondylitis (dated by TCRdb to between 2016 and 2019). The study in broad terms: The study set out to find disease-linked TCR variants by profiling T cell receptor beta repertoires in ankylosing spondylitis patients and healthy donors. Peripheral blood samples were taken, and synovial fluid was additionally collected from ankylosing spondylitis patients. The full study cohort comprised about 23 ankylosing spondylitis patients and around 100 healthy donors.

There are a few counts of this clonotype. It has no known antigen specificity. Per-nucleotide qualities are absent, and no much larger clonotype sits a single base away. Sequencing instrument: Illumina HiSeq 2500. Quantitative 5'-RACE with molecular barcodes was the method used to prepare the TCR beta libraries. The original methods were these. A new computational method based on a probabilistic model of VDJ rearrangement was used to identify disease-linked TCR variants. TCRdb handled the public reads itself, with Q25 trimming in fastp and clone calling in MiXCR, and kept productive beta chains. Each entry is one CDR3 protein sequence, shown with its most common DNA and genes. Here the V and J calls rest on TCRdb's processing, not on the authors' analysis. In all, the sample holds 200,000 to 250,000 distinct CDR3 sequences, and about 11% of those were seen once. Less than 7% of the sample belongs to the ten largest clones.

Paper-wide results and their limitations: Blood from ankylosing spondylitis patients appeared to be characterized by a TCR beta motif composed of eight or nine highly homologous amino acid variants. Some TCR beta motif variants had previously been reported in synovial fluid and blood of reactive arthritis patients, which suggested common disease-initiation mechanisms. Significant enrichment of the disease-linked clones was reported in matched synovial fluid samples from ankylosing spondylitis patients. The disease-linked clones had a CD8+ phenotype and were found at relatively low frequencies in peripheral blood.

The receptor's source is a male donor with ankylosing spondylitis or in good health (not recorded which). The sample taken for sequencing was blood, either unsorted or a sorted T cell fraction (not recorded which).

The nucleotide sequence reads TGTGCCAGCAGCTTAGAAGGACCTCGAGCTGGAGAGACCCAGTACTTC. It is translated as CASSLEGPRAGETQYF. Here the chain combines TRBV7-6 and TRBJ2-5; the D gene cannot be resolved reliably. Counted from cysteine to phenylalanine, this CDR3 has 16 amino acids. Only the CDR3 portion is preserved as DNA: 48 bases, with reading frame beginning at the first base. Trimming removed 1 base from V and 4 bases from J, leaving 16 bases between the germline ends. As encoded in the germline V gene, CDR1 is SGHVS while CDR2 is FNYEAQ.